This TCR beta chain stems from a study of shared T cell receptors in the human thymus. The protocol was immunoSEQ multiplex PCR, while the TCRdb copy is restricted to in-frame clones and leaves out a portion. The sample lists hundreds of thousands of clones; 88% were seen once. The CDR3 totals 18 residues. The V and J ends lost 1 base and 1 base, in that order; junction bases with no gene match: 11. From germline, CDR1 is MNHNS and CDR2 SASEGT. The sample was also reused in another study, on human thymus T cells. From that second work: Thymic and blood repertoires appeared to show biased V and J gene usage.

This receptor was taken from a boy less than two years old with a congenital heart defect. V and J are TRBV6-1 and TRBJ1-2; 8 nucleotides agree with TRBD1. The sample comprised thymocytes. The CDR3 is CASSEELVRGPGNYGYTF. DNA for the CDR3: TGTGCCAGCAGTGAAGAATTGGTCAGGGGGCCGGGTAACTATGGCTACACCTTC.